This TCR beta chain was retrieved from a study of blood T cell repertoires in COVID-19. As originally analysed: Amplification of reference gene primers was used by the study to estimate nucleated cell counts. Profiling relied on immunoSEQ multiplex PCR, and the TCRdb table lists in-frame clones only, not all of them. V and J calls and clone size are copied from that table; D and trimming were computed from the DNA. The data show some 270,000 clones, about 80% seen once. The V gene's germline CDR1 is MNHEY and CDR2 SVGEGT. Trimming removed 5 bases at V and 5 bases at J, with 13 bases between. This CDR3 has 14 residues.

The TCR sequence derives from a man between 45 and 60 years old who had recovered from COVID-19. The sample consisted of PBMCs or T cells enriched from blood (not recorded which). This rearrangement joins TRBV6-2 or TRBV6-3 to TRBJ1-5; D is possibly TRBD1 (6 bases). The CDR3: CASSEDRLYQPQHF. CDR3 nucleotide sequence: TGTGCCAGCAGTGAGGACAGACTATATCAGCCCCAGCATTTT.